These 10 T cell receptor beta chains came from one sample sequenced in a study of T-cell reconstitution after alpha-beta-depleted transplantation in children. TCRbeta library preparation incorporated unique molecular identifiers. One entry per CDR3 protein results from TCRdb running MiXCR on the PCR reads. Here the sample spans 200,000 to 250,000 distinct CDR3 sequences, roughly 8.3% being singletons. Sequenced material: PBMCs, mostly from graft donor cells, taken 360 days after TCRalphabeta/CD19-depleted stem cell transplant. These receptor sequences come from a male patient aged 2-15 years who had a stem cell transplant for acute myeloid leukemia, so the T cells may come from the graft donor.

This clonotype was found a few times. The chain combines TRBV5-1 with TRBJ2-3; 10 bases agree with TRBD2. CDR3 length: 18 residues. The junction had 11 bases not matched to a gene; V was cut back by 0 bases and J by 4 bases. Germline V gives CDR1 SGHRS, CDR2 YFSETQ. The CDR3 loop is CASSLASHSGRRADTQYF. As DNA, the CDR3 is TGCGCCAGCAGCTTGGCATCCCATAGCGGGAGGAGAGCAGATACGCAGTATTTT.

The chain joins TRBV7-2 to TRBJ1-1; no clear D gene. Trimming removed 4 bases from V and 1 base from J, with 10 bases in between. CDR3 length: 14 amino acids. Germline lookup yields CDR1 SGHTA and CDR2 FQGNSA. The CDR3 loop reads CASSSVVRNTEAFF. The CDR3 region has the DNA TGTGCCAGCAGCTCCGTAGTTCGGAACACTGAAGCTTTCTTT.

This clonotype was detected many times. This chain uses TRBV5-1 with TRBJ2-5, with a tentative D call TRBD1 (6 bases). Germline V gene data show CDR1 as SGHRS and CDR2 as YFSETQ. The CDR3 length is 14 residues. V was shortened by 4 bases and J by 1 base, with 11 bases between the two germline ends. The CDR3 sequence is CASSHGQSQETQYF. The CDR3 DNA reads as TGCGCCAGCAGCCACGGACAGAGCCAAGAGACCCAGTACTTC.

This clonotype was seen only a few times. The chain has TRBV12-3 or TRBV12-4 and TRBJ1-1, with D hard to call. Trimming cost V 2 bases and J 1 base, with 8 bases left between them. The CDR3 is 14 amino acids. CDR3 DNA sequence: TGTGCCAGCAGTTTATTGGAGGCGAACACTGAAGCTTTCTTT. It codes for CASSLLEANTEAFF.

This clonotype was observed a handful of times. This chain links TRBV10-3 with TRBJ2-7; maybe TRBD1 (6 bases). The V and J ends lost 8 bases and 0 bases respectively, with 17 bases between them. CDR3 length: 15 amino acids. Germline loops: CDR1 ENHRY, CDR2 SYGVKD. In nucleotides, the CDR3 is TGTGCCATCGTCCAGGGGCAAGCTGGCTCCTACGAGCAGTACGTC. Encoded protein: CAIVQGQAGSYEQYV.

This clonotype occurred a few times. The rearrangement joins TRBV29-1 to TRBJ2-5, with TRBD2 as a possible D gene (5 bases). The CDR3 runs 10 residues. The germline gives CDR1 SQVTM, CDR2 ANQGSEA. V was pared by 7 bases and J by 2 bases, with 5 bases between. CDR3 region: CSAGQETQYF. DNA of the CDR3: TGCAGCGCGGGGCAAGAGACCCAGTACTTC.

This clonotype came up a few times. This chain uses TRBV7-2 with TRBJ2-2, with D possibly TRBD2 on 6 matching bases. The germline gives CDR1 SGHTA, CDR2 FQGNSA. CDR3 length equals 16 residues. Trimming removed 5 bases from V and 2 bases from J, with 15 bases in between. CDR3 loop: CASSAQVGRNTGELFF. The CDR3, as DNA: TGTGCCAGCAGCGCCCAGGTCGGGAGAAACACCGGGGAGCTGTTTTTT.

In its sample, this clonotype was seen many times. V usage is TRBV7-9 and J usage is TRBJ1-2; TRBD1 aligns across 8 bases. The junction had 12 bases not matched to a gene; V was cut back by 5 bases and J by 4 bases. Germline V gene lookup returns CDR1 SEHNR and CDR2 FQNEAQ (reference sequence). CDR3 size: 16 residues. CDR3 sequence reads: CASSNRTGRLRYGYTF. For the CDR3, the DNA is TGTGCCAGCAGCAATCGGACAGGGCGTCTTCGCTATGGCTACACCTTC.

This clonotype was observed at least ten times. V gene TRBV10-3 combines with J gene TRBJ1-1, with D possibly matching TRBD1 (5 bases). Germline V gene lookup returns CDR1 ENHRY and CDR2 SYGVKD. The CDR3 is 15 amino acids. V shed 6 bases and J shed 1 base, with 15 bases lying between them. CDR3 nucleotides: TGTGCCATCAGGCAACCGGGACTGACGAACACTGAAGCTTTCTTT. It specifies CAIRQPGLTNTEAFF.

A few counts support this clonotype. In DNA, the CDR3 is TGTGCCAGCAGACGGACTAGCGGGACCATCCAAGAGACCCAGTACTTC. It is translated as CASRRTSGTIQETQYF. The J gene is TRBJ2-5, the V gene TRBV7-6; 12 bases align to TRBD2. The V and J ends lost 6 bases and 1 base, in that order; junction bases with no gene match: 6. CDR1 is SGHVS, CDR2 FNYEAQ, per germline. There are 16 residues in the CDR3.